This TCR beta chain was identified during a study of shared clonotypes between healthy human individuals. The genomic DNA of each subset was split evenly across several immunoSEQ plates. Sequencing used immunoSEQ multiplex PCR; TCRdb keeps in-frame clones, though not all of them. This sample has about 2.3 million clones, with just over 90% found just once. The receptor comes from a man aged 18 to 29 in good health. Some clones in this sample may be carry-over from other donors' samples. The specimen was naive CD4+ T cells from PBMCs. Subset specified: CD45RA+ positively selected.

The DNA of the CDR3 is TGCGCCAGCAGCCCAGGACAGTTATCTTTTACAGATACGCAGTATTTT. It is translated as CASSPGQLSFTDTQYF. The chain joins TRBV4-1 to TRBJ2-3, with D possibly TRBD1 on 6 matching bases. CDR1 is MGHRA, CDR2 YSYEKL, per germline. V dropped 4 bases and J dropped 3 bases, with 17 bases sitting between them. The CDR3 has 16 amino acids.